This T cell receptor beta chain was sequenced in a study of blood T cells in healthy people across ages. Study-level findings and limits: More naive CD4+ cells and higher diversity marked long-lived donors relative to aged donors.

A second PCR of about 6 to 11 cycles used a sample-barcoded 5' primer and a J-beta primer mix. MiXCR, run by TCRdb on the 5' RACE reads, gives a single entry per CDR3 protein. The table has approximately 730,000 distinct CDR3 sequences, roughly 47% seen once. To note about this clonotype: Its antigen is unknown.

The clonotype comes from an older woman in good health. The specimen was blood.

CDR3 sequence reads: CSFFGGAGGYEQYF. The DNA for the CDR3 is TGCAGCTTTTTTGGCGGGGCTGGGGGTTACGAGCAGTACTTC. The rearrangement links TRBV29-1 to TRBJ2-7; a weak D match, TRBD2 (6 bases). The CDR3 runs to 14 residues. Germline-derived CDR1 and CDR2 are SQVTM and ANQGSEA. Trimming stripped 8 bases from V and 4 bases from J, with 21 bases between.